This T cell receptor beta chain originates from a study of shared T cell receptors in the human thymus. Measured with immunoSEQ multiplex PCR; TCRdb has only the in-frame clones, and not every one. The sample holds over 450,000 clones, around 78% seen once. Germline trimming cut 0 bases from V and 8 bases from J; bases unmatched to any gene: 5. CDR1 LGHNA and CDR2 YSLEER come from the germline V gene. The CDR3 runs to 15 residues. A further study also used this sample, focusing on human thymus T cells. That source reports: Thymus was obtained from resections taken during corrective heart surgery.

The TCR sequence derives from a boy younger than two with a congenital heart defect. Sequencing was done on a sample of thymocytes. The V call is TRBV4-3, the J call TRBJ2-2, with TRBD1 identical over 8 bases. In nucleotides, the CDR3 is TGCGCCAGCAGCCAAGATCGGACAGGGCCTGGGGAGCTGTTTTTT. It is translated as CASSQDRTGPGELFF.